The clone carrying this T cell receptor (beta chain) came up a few times. Its antigen is as yet unknown. The sample belongs to a study of PD-1 blockade in classical Hodgkin lymphoma. As for the study in general: Patients were treated with nivolumab at 3 mg/kg, and this was given intravenously every 2 weeks.

J was trimmed by 7 bases and V by 2 bases; bases with no gene match: 7. From germline, CDR1 is SGHAT and CDR2 FQNNGV. The CDR3 consists of 15 residues. Study-wide results and caveats: Complete responders' diversity at baseline resembled that of newly diagnosed patients. Diminished baseline TCR diversity has been reported in newly diagnosed patients relative to healthy donors. By C4D1, CD4+ diversity increased significantly, especially in complete responders.

All the patients suffered relapse after autologous stem cell transplantation, and brentuximab vedotin exposure differed. Data came from immunoSEQ multiplex PCR; TCRdb stores just in-frame clones and leaves some out. Here the sample spans about 39,000 clones, around 70% being singletons. The sample was peripheral blood mononuclear cells (PBMCs), taken before the second cycle of nivolumab. The receptor comes from a human donor with classical Hodgkin lymphoma. J is TRBJ2-1 and V is TRBV11-2; TRBD1 agrees at 8 bases. CDR3: CASSLLQGEGNEQFF. CDR3 nucleotides: TGTGCCAGCAGCTTATTACAGGGGGAAGGAAATGAGCAGTTCTTC.